There are many counts of the clone carrying this T cell receptor beta chain. The target antigen is unknown. TCR beta CDR3 sequences were amplified from RNA transcripts. When the TCR CDR3 underwent first-round RT-PCR, the HTBI primer set was used. One entry per CDR3 protein, called by TCRdb with MiXCR from the multiplex PCR reads. The data contain about 600,000 distinct CDR3 sequences, about a sixth of them seen just once; the ten biggest clones take up 2.5% to 4%. Germline V lookup: CDR1 GTSNPN, CDR2 SVGIG (reference sequence). The CDR3 consists of 15 residues. Germline trimming cut 3 bases from V and 4 bases from J; bases unmatched to any gene: 6. The entry originates in a study of T cells in Graves' hyperthyroidism and ophthalmopathy. Study-wide context: Specimen type is peripheral blood, collected at initial diagnosis prior to any treatment.

Points from the study as a whole: Blood also carried most thyroid clonotypes expanded above 0.001.

The source material was blood. This rearrangement joins TRBV30 to TRBJ1-6; 7 bases map to TRBD1. The sequence derives from a woman between 40 and 55 years old with Graves' ophthalmopathy. DNA of the CDR3: TGTGCCTGGAGGGACAGGCGGTTGTATAATTCACCCCTCCACTTT. Translation: CAWRDRRLYNSPLHF.